Each of the 19 T cell receptor beta chains below was sequenced from the same sample in a study of T cell changes during pregnancy in multiple sclerosis. Method: immunoSEQ multiplex PCR; TCRdb's copy keeps in-frame clones and lacks some. The data show about 59,000 clones, more than 80% seen once. Source: peripheral blood, taken in the first trimester of pregnancy. The receptor source for this set is a female donor in good health, enrolled as a control in a pregnancy study.

This clone has more than one count but fewer than ten. V and J are TRBV9 and TRBJ1-6; D not resolved. The V and J ends lost 0 bases and 8 bases respectively, with 9 bases between them. CDR1 is SGDLS and CDR2 is YYNGEE in the germline V gene. This CDR3 comprises 14 residues. The CDR3: CASSVEVRDSPLHF. The CDR3 DNA follows: TGTGCCAGCAGCGTAGAGGTGCGGGATTCACCCCTCCACTTT. The full variable domain, its missing parts supplied by reference TRBV9 and TRBJ1-6, is DSGVTQTPKHLITATGQRVTLRCSPRSGDLSVYWYQQSLDQGLQFLIQYYNGEERAKGNILERFSAQQFPDLHSELNLSSLELGDSALYFCASSVEVRDSPLHFGNGTRLTVT.

V and J are TRBV9 and TRBJ2-1; TRBD2 matches at 7 bases. The CDR3 has 14 residues. J lost 4 bases, V lost 3 bases, and 4 bases had no gene match. From germline, CDR1 is SGDLS and CDR2 YYNGEE. Here the CDR3 DNA reads TGTGCCAGCAGCGCCGACGGGGGGTACAATGAGCAGTTCTTC. This encodes CASSADGGYNEQFF.

The rearrangement joins TRBV2 to TRBJ2-5, with a tentative D call TRBD2 (5 bases). Germline-derived CDR1 and CDR2 are SNHLY and FYNNEI. The CDR3 has 12 amino acids. Between the trimmed V and J ends, which lost 8 bases and 4 bases, there was a span of 11 bases. The CDR3 DNA follows: TGTGCCAGCGGGCTAGCTGCAGAGACCCAGTACTTC. Protein product: CASGLAAETQYF.

The chain uses TRBV7-3 and TRBJ2-2; TRBD2 agrees at 12 bases. Germline lookup yields CDR1 SGHTA and CDR2 FQGTGA. V dropped 2 bases and J dropped 4; count of bases not matched to a gene: 2. The CDR3 loop spans 16 amino acids. Here the CDR3 DNA reads TGTGCCAGCAGCTTAGCGGGACTAGCGGGCACCGGGGAGCTGTTTTTT. Residues: CASSLAGLAGTGELFF.

The chain links TRBV6-5 to TRBJ1-6; a possible D gene is TRBD1 (6 bases). CDR1 is MNHEY and CDR2 is SVGAGI in the germline V gene. V gave up 6 bases and J gave up 7 bases, with 16 bases separating them. The CDR3 has 15 amino acids. The CDR3 coding sequence is TGTGCCAGCAGCCAAAACAGGGACGTGAATTCACCCCTCCACTTT. Its translation is CASSQNRDVNSPLHF.

The gene calls are TRBV4-3 and TRBJ2-3; D ambiguous. This CDR3 region has 15 residues. The V gene lost 5 bases and the J gene lost 2 bases, with 14 bases spanning the gap. CDR1 is LGHNA and CDR2 is YSLEER in the germline V gene. Here the CDR3 reads CASSFAWPPTDTQYF. CDR3 nucleotide sequence: TGCGCCAGCAGCTTTGCCTGGCCGCCCACAGATACGCAGTATTTT.

V and J are TRBV4-3 and TRBJ2-5; D may be TRBD1 (6 bases). Germline CDR1 and CDR2: LGHNA and YSLEER. This CDR3 is 14 amino acids long. Trimming took 3 bases from V and 5 from J, leaving 13 bases between them. CDR3: CASSQYTGRETQYF. The CDR3 DNA is TGCGCCAGCAGCCAGTACACAGGGCGGGAGACCCAGTACTTC.

The rearrangement uses TRBV18 and TRBJ1-5, with TRBD1 matching over 8 bases. The germline gives CDR1 KGHSH, CDR2 LQKENI. The CDR3 covers 15 residues. The V segment lost 3 bases and the J segment 4 bases; nucleotides outside the gene matches: 5. The CDR3 DNA sequence: TGTGCCAGCTCACCCGACAGGGGATTGAATCAGCCCCAGCATTTT. Protein product: CASSPDRGLNQPQHF.

This clone has just a few counts. This chain uses TRBV6-5 with TRBJ1-2; unclear D gene. This CDR3 has 13 residues. The V end lost 6 bases, the J end lost 4 bases, and 12 bases lay between the germline ends. Germline V gene sequence: CDR1 MNHEY, CDR2 SVGAGI. CDR3 sequence reads: CASRREAVYGYTF. The CDR3 nucleotides are TGTGCCAGCAGGAGGGAGGCTGTCTATGGCTACACCTTC.

This clone was detected once. The CDR3 nucleotides read TGCAGCGTTGAAGATCTCCGGTTCGTTCCGGACTATGGCTACACCTTC. This sequence encodes CSVEDLRFVPDYGYTF. The genes are TRBV29-1 and TRBJ1-2; D not resolved. This CDR3 comprises 16 residues. Deletions cut 0 bases from V and 3 bases from J, with 17 bases between. In germline, CDR1 is SQVTM, CDR2 ANQGSEA. Full variable domain (rest looked up from reference TRBV29-1 and TRBJ1-2): SAVISQKPSRDICQRGTSLTIQCQVDSQVTMMFWYRQQPGQSLTLIATANQGSEATYESGFVIDKFPISRPNLTFSTLTVSNMSPEDSSIYLCSVEDLRFVPDYGYTFGSGTRLTVV.

This clone was detected only once. The V call is TRBV25-1, the J call TRBJ1-1; D ambiguous. Germline V gene sequence: CDR1 MGHDK, CDR2 SYGVNS. Between the trimmed V and J ends, which lost 1 base and 4 bases, there was a span of 13 bases. CDR3 length equals 15 residues. The CDR3 is CASSESPAGGTEAFF. DNA of the CDR3: TGTGCCAGCAGTGAATCCCCGGCAGGTGGCACTGAAGCTTTCTTT. Supplemented by reference TRBV25-1 and TRBJ1-1, the full variable domain reads EADIYQTPRYLVIGTGKKITLECSQTMGHDKMYWYQQDPGMELHLIHYSYGVNSTEKGDLSSESTVSRIRTEHFPLTLESARPSHTSQYLCASSESPAGGTEAFFGQGTRLTVV.

The CDR3 nucleotides read TGTGCCAGCATGGGGCTAGCGGGGGGTTGGGAGACCCAGTACTTC. Its translation: CASMGLAGGWETQYF. This chain connects TRBV27 to TRBJ2-5, with TRBD2 identical over 11 bases. From germline, CDR1 is MNHEY and CDR2 SMNVEV (reference sequence). CDR3 size: 15 residues. Trimming removed 7 bases from V and 5 bases from J; junction bases left unmatched: 9.

In DNA, the CDR3 is TGTGCCAGCAGCGATCGGGACAGGGGAAAAGAGACCCAGTACTTC. It encodes CASSDRDRGKETQYF. The chain employs TRBV9 and TRBJ2-5, with 10 bases fitting TRBD1. CDR1 and CDR2 from the germline V gene are SGDLS and YYNGEE. The CDR3 consists of 15 residues. With V trimmed by 3 bases and J by 3 bases, 5 bases remained unmatched.

V gene TRBV5-5 combines with J gene TRBJ2-5; 7 bases align to TRBD2. V was pared by 1 base and J by 5 bases, with 8 bases of the junction left unmatched. This CDR3 contains 15 residues. CDR1 SGHKS and CDR2 YYEKEE come from the germline V gene (reference sequence). CDR3 DNA sequence: TGTGCCAGCAGCTTGTCGGCGGGGGTGAGGGAGACCCAGTACTTC. Its protein is CASSLSAGVRETQYF.

The rearrangement links TRBV27 to TRBJ2-5, with D perhaps matching TRBD1 (6 bases). Germline loops: CDR1 MNHEY, CDR2 SMNVEV (reference sequence). V was clipped by 5 bases and J by 5 bases, with 15 bases between them. The CDR3 is 14 amino acids. The CDR3 loop reads CASSGLTRGETQYF. The DNA of the CDR3 is TGTGCCAGCAGTGGACTCACTAGGGGGGAGACCCAGTACTTC.

V is TRBV7-2 and J is TRBJ1-2; D is undetermined. The germline CDR1 and CDR2 sequences are SGHTA and FQGNSA. This CDR3 comprises 13 residues. Trimming took off 4 bases at V and 6 bases at J, with 12 bases between the two ends. The CDR3 region is CASSYQDSNGYTF. In DNA form, the CDR3 reads TGTGCCAGCAGCTACCAGGATTCGAATGGCTACACCTTC.

The chain joins TRBV30 to TRBJ1-6; D is ambiguous. The CDR3 has 14 residues. Germline V gene sequence: CDR1 GTSNPN, CDR2 SVGIG (reference sequence). CDR3 sequence: CASRPRGPGLALHF. The CDR3 region has the DNA TGTGCTTCAAGACCCAGAGGGCCGGGTTTGGCCCTCCACTTT. The complete variable domain, with remaining parts taken from reference TRBV30 and TRBJ1-6, reads SQTIHQWPATLVQPVGSPLSLECTVEGTSNPNLYWYRQAAGRGLQLLFYSVGIGQISSEVPQNLSASRPQDRQFILSSKKLLLSDSGFYLCASRPRGPGLALHFGNGTRLTVT.

CDR3 protein: CASSLPGASNQPQHF. In DNA, the CDR3 is TGTGCCAGCAGCTTACCAGGGGCGAGCAATCAGCCCCAGCATTTT. The rearrangement links TRBV7-2 to TRBJ1-5, with D possibly TRBD1 on 6 matching bases. Germline assignment: CDR1 SGHTA and CDR2 FQGNSA. Trimming pared 2 bases from V and 1 base from J, leaving 9 bases between. This CDR3 has 15 amino acids.

The chain joins TRBV10-1 to TRBJ2-1; 8 positions agree with TRBD2. Germline trimming cut 0 bases from V and 0 bases from J; bases unmatched to any gene: 19. The CDR3 covers 22 residues. Germline lookup yields CDR1 WNHNN and CDR2 SYGVQD (reference sequence). CDR3 in DNA: TGCGCCAGCAGTGAGTCCCGGGCTTATGGCGGGGGGCACTTGAGCTCCTACAATGAGCAGTTCTTC. The encoded protein is CASSESRAYGGGHLSSYNEQFF.